Below are 18 T cell receptor beta chains sequenced from a single sample in a study of T cell responses to AZD1222 COVID-19 vaccine. Sequenced by immunoSEQ multiplex PCR; TCRdb stores in-frame clones only, minus some. Among about 130,000 clones listed, 93% were seen once. Sequencing was performed on peripheral blood, taken on day 0 of AZD1222 vaccination. All receptors derive from an adult in good health.

The CDR3 DNA sequence: TGCGCCAGCAGCCCCCACAGGGACTACAATGAGCAGTTCTTC. This encodes CASSPHRDYNEQFF. The J gene is TRBJ2-1, the V gene TRBV5-1; TRBD1 might be the D (6 bases). Germline V gives CDR1 SGHRS, CDR2 YFSETQ. V shed 4 bases and J shed 3 bases, with 11 bases lying between them. This CDR3 is 14 amino acids long.

V and J are TRBV29-1 and TRBJ1-3; 8 nucleotides agree with TRBD1. J was trimmed by 2 bases and V by 4 bases; bases with no gene match: 1. Germline values: CDR1 SQVTM, CDR2 ANQGSEA. The CDR3 extends over 13 amino acids. This CDR3 reads CSVVTGAGNTIYF. The CDR3 region has the DNA TGCAGCGTTGTGACAGGGGCTGGAAACACCATATATTTT.

The chain employs TRBV5-1 and TRBJ2-1; no reliable D call. V was trimmed by 7 bases and J by 0 bases, leaving 14 bases between them. Germline CDR1 SGHRS, CDR2 YFSETQ. This CDR3 is built from 15 residues. The CDR3 region is CASLPLPSSYNEQFF. DNA of the CDR3: TGCGCCAGCCTACCCCTACCGAGCTCCTACAATGAGCAGTTCTTC.

The chain is built from TRBV3-1 (or the pseudogene TRBV3-2) and TRBJ2-5; TRBD2 matches at 8 bases. The length of the CDR3 is 15 residues. CDR1 and CDR2 (germline): LGHDT, YNNKEL (reference sequence). V lost 3 bases to trimming and J lost 1 base; unmatched junction nucleotides: 4. The CDR3 sequence: CASSHLSGAQETQYF. The CDR3 DNA reads TGTGCCAGCAGCCATCTTAGCGGGGCCCAAGAGACCCAGTACTTC.

This clone was seen only a few times. V usage is TRBV6-1 and J usage is TRBJ1-1; tentatively, D is TRBD1 (6 bases). Germline-derived CDR1 and CDR2 are MNHNS and SASEGT. This CDR3 is built from 17 residues. The germline V and J ends were trimmed by 4 bases and 1 base, with 19 bases remaining between them. CDR3 sequence (DNA): TGTGCCAGCAGTGCCTCCCGTTTCGCAGGGGAGAACACTGAAGCTTTCTTT. Amino acids: CASSASRFAGENTEAFF.

The V gene is TRBV5-4, the J gene TRBJ1-2, with D unresolved. Per germline, CDR1 SGHNT and CDR2 YYREEE (reference sequence). CDR3 size: 13 residues. V lost 5 bases and J 7 bases, leaving 15 bases between the germline ends. The CDR3 spells CASRPWGNSGYTF. In DNA, the CDR3 is TGTGCCAGCAGACCTTGGGGAAATAGTGGCTACACCTTC.

This clone appeared once. The CDR3 sequence is CASSLRARGFGYTF. In nucleotides, the CDR3 is TGTGCCAGCAGCTTAAGGGCCAGGGGGTTTGGCTACACCTTC. The chain has TRBV7-8 and TRBJ1-2; 7 bases are shared with TRBD1. This CDR3 comprises 14 residues. V shed 2 bases, J shed 7 bases, and the junction held 7 bases outside the gene matches. Germline CDR1 is SGHVS and CDR2 is FQNEAQ.

The rearrangement uses TRBV5-1 and TRBJ2-1, with 8 bases fitting TRBD1. The CDR3 is made up of 13 amino acids. Germline V gives CDR1 SGHRS, CDR2 YFSETQ. Trimming removed 4 bases from V and 7 bases from J; junction bases left unmatched: 4. CDR3 nucleotides: TGCGCCAGCAGCCCCAGGACAGGGAATGAGCAGTTCTTC. Amino acid sequence: CASSPRTGNEQFF.

The rearrangement uses TRBV20-1 and TRBJ1-1; 8 bases are a match to TRBD1. The CDR3 loop spans 11 amino acids. Germline V gene data show CDR1 as DFQATT and CDR2 as SNEGSKA (reference sequence). The CDR3 protein is CSRDRFSEAFF. CDR3 nucleotide sequence: TGCAGCCGGGACAGGTTCTCTGAAGCTTTCTTT.

V and J are TRBV27 and TRBJ1-6; D gene uncertain. The CDR3 sequence is 13 residues long. V was trimmed by 0 bases and J by 7 bases, leaving 4 bases between them. Germline V lookup: CDR1 MNHEY, CDR2 SMNVEV (reference sequence). DNA for the CDR3: TGTGCCAGCAGTTTATCGAGAAATTCACCCCTCCACTTT. Encoded protein: CASSLSRNSPLHF.

V and J are TRBV19 and TRBJ1-3; D is unclear. The CDR3 is 15 amino acids. The germline V and J ends were trimmed by 2 bases and 0 bases, with 8 bases remaining between them. Germline CDR1 is LNHDA and CDR2 is SQIVND (reference sequence). CDR3 region: CASSIQAISGNTIYF. As DNA, the CDR3 is TGTGCCAGTAGTATACAGGCTATCTCTGGAAACACCATATATTTT.

The chain joins TRBV24-1 to TRBJ1-3; TRBD1 is a possible D gene (6 bases). V lost 8 bases and J 1 base, leaving 17 bases between the germline ends. The germline CDR1 and CDR2 sequences are KGHDR and SFDVKD. This CDR3 region has 16 residues. The CDR3 protein is CATTGRGERSGNTIYF. CDR3 bases: TGTGCCACCACGGGCAGGGGAGAAAGATCTGGAAACACCATATATTTT.

This clone turned up a few times. The chain carries TRBV5-1 and TRBJ2-7, with D tentatively TRBD1 (6 bases). Trimming took 2 bases from V and 2 from J, leaving 14 bases between them. The CDR3 consists of 15 residues. Germline assignment: CDR1 SGHRS and CDR2 YFSETQ. The CDR3 loop is CASSLTSGTPYEQYF. DNA for the CDR3: TGCGCCAGCAGCTTAACGTCCGGGACACCCTACGAGCAGTACTTC.

CDR3 in DNA: TGCGCCAGCAGCTTGAACCCTAATGAAAAACTGTTTTTT. Translated: CASSLNPNEKLFF. This chain connects TRBV5-1 to TRBJ1-4; D is undetermined. Germline loops: CDR1 SGHRS, CDR2 YFSETQ. The CDR3 consists of 13 residues. V lost 1 base to trimming and J lost 3 bases, with 4 bases between them.

CDR3 protein: CASSPRGSYNEQFF. CDR3 DNA: TGTGCCAGTAGTCCCAGGGGTTCCTACAATGAGCAGTTCTTC. The chain joins TRBV19 to TRBJ2-1; maybe TRBD1 (6 bases). The CDR3 extends over 14 amino acids. Germline V gives CDR1 LNHDA, CDR2 SQIVND (reference sequence). Trimming removed 5 bases at V and 1 base at J, with 9 bases between.

The chain employs TRBV27 and TRBJ1-5; 7 bases are a match to TRBD1. The length of the CDR3 is 15 residues. V shed 2 bases, J shed 2 bases, and the junction held 3 bases outside the gene matches. The germline V gene encodes CDR1 MNHEY and CDR2 SMNVEV (reference sequence). The CDR3 region has the DNA TGTGCCAGCAGTTTAGGTACAGGGGGCAATCAGCCCCAGCATTTT. Protein sequence: CASSLGTGGNQPQHF.

V gene TRBV29-1 combines with J gene TRBJ2-5; 11 bases match TRBD2. CDR3 length: 14 residues. Germline trimming cut 0 bases from V and 5 bases from J; bases unmatched to any gene: 2. CDR1 and CDR2 (germline): SQVTM, ANQGSEA. The CDR3 is CSVEDLAGGETQYF. For the CDR3, the DNA is TGCAGCGTTGAAGACCTAGCGGGAGGCGAGACCCAGTACTTC.

CDR3 region: CASSPRSGQGAQPQHF. The CDR3 DNA reads TGTGCCAGCAGTCCTCGATCCGGACAGGGGGCTCAGCCCCAGCATTTT. The V call is TRBV2, the J call TRBJ1-5; 11 bases agree with TRBD1. In germline, CDR1 is SNHLY, CDR2 FYNNEI. The CDR3 has 16 residues. With V trimmed by 5 bases and J by 6 bases, 9 bases remained unmatched.